Given below is one TCR beta chain in context. Antigen unknown. The CDR3 length is 16 residues. The germline CDR1 and CDR2 sequences are SGHRS and YFSETQ. Trimming stripped 4 bases from V and 3 bases from J, with 20 bases between. The repertoire was sequenced with immunoSEQ multiplex PCR; TCRdb's copy has only in-frame clones and lacks some. The table shows about 11,000 clones, with 60% to 75% occurring only once. The data belong to a study of CD4+ T cells in melanoma. General study findings and limits: CD8+ T cell, macrophage and B cell function reportedly correlated with neoantigen-specific CD4+ T cells.

This clonotype originated in a human donor with melanoma. The material sequenced was cells from a culture (not recorded whether cultured in vitro). The gene calls are TRBV5-1 and TRBJ2-7; weak D call: TRBD2 (6 bases). CDR3 nucleotides: TGCGCCAGCAGCCCGGGGGTAAGGTCCGGCCGCTACGAGCAGTACTTC. It encodes CASSPGVRSGRYEQYF.